Listed below are T cell receptor beta chains from one sample, sequenced in a study of tumor and adjacent non-tumor tissue in lung cancer. TCRdb analysed the multiplex PCR reads with MiXCR anew, one entry per CDR3 protein. The data contain 60,000 to 85,000 distinct CDR3 sequences, 60% to 75% of them singletons. Sequenced material: lung tumor tissue. These receptors originate from a man aged 55 to 70 with non-small cell lung cancer. CDR3s include the opening cysteine and the closing phenylalanine or tryptophan. Each record gives: D gene, V gene, J gene, clone size, CDR3 protein, CDR3 DNA. D genes are given only for firm matches. Where a row states a size, it is once, few, many or the class of an expanded clone; other rows omit it.

NA	TRBV11-3	TRBJ2-3	NA	CARSLHQATDKQYF	TGTGCCAGAAGTTTGCATCAGGCCACAGATAAGCAGTATTTT
NA	TRBV10-1	TRBJ2-1	few	CASSSLEGLNEQFF	TGCGCCAGCAGTAGTCTCGAAGGACTCAATGAGCAGTTCTTC
TRBD1	TRBV29-1	TRBJ2-4	NA	CSVDDVTGKNIQHF	TGCAGCGTTGATGATGTGACAGGGAAAAACATTCAGCACTTC
TRBD1	TRBV14	TRBJ2-6	many	CASSPGTVLSGANVLTF	TGTGCCAGCAGCCCGGGGACAGTTCTCTCTGGGGCCAACGTCCTGACTTTC
NA	TRBV12-3/TRBV12-4	TRBJ1-6	NA	CASSFGKGHSSLHF	TGTGCTAGCAGTTTTGGCAAGGGACACTCATCCCTCCACTTT
TRBD2	TRBV20-1	TRBJ2-7	NA	CSARVGTSGSNEQYF	TGCAGTGCTAGAGTCGGGACTAGCGGGAGTAATGAGCAGTACTTC
NA	TRBV6-1	TRBJ1-5	medium-sized	CASRPTWDSNQPQHF	TGTGCCAGCCGCCCGACCTGGGACAGCAATCAGCCCCAGCATTTT
NA	TRBV6-5	TRBJ2-3	NA	CASSIGSGTDTQYF	TGTGCCAGCAGTATCGGGAGTGGCACGGATACGCAGTATTTT
NA	TRBV6-6	TRBJ1-1	NA	CASSHSVNTGAFF	TGTGCCAGCAGTCATTCTGTGAACACTGGAGCTTTCTTT
NA	TRBV6-5	TRBJ1-2	NA	CASRYPGQRGYTF	TGTGCCAGCAGATACCCTGGACAGCGGGGCTACACCTTC
NA	TRBV20-1	TRBJ2-3	NA	CSAPTSGRAGTDMQYF	TGCAGTGCCCCAACTAGTGGGAGGGCCGGGACAGATATGCAGTATTTT
NA	TRBV15	TRBJ2-2	once	CVTSRDLGSGELFF	TGTGTCACCAGCAGAGATCTCGGGTCCGGGGAGCTGTTTTTT
NA	TRBV5-1	TRBJ2-1	few	CASSLQTGSYNEQLF	TGCGCCAGCAGCTTGCAGACAGGATCCTACAATGAGCAGCTCTTC
NA	TRBV5-4	TRBJ1-3	NA	CASSSGQGSNSGNTIYF	TGTGCCAGCAGCAGTGGGCAGGGGTCTAACTCTGGAAACACCATATATTTT
NA	TRBV30	TRBJ2-3	NA	CAWNPDGNTDTQYF	TGTGCCTGGAACCCGGACGGGAACACAGATACGCAGTATTTT
NA	TRBV5-4	TRBJ1-2	NA	CASSTTAAYGYTF	TGTGCCAGCAGTACGACGGCGGCTTATGGCTACACCTTC
NA	TRBV29-1	TRBJ1-2	NA	CSVDRENGYTF	TGCAGTGTCGACCGGGAAAACGGCTACACCTTC
NA	TRBV11-3	TRBJ2-5	NA	CASSLRDQETEYF	TGTGCCAGTAGTCTCCGGGACCAAGAGACCGAGTACTTC
NA	TRBV6-6	TRBJ1-1	NA	CDNSYQYTEAFF	TGTGACAACAGTTACCAGTACACTGAAGCTTTCTTT
TRBD1	TRBV5-6	TRBJ2-4	NA	CASSLNRDSVFQYF	TGTGCCAGCAGCTTGAATCGGGACAGCGTCTTTCAGTACTTC
NA	TRBV29-1	TRBJ2-5	NA	CSAIGQGRVGEAQYF	TGCAGCGCCATCGGCCAGGGGCGCGTCGGAGAGGCCCAGTACTTC
NA	TRBV20-1	TRBJ1-1	NA	CSAKQGLDTEAFF	TGCAGTGCCAAGCAGGGGTTGGACACTGAAGCTTTCTTT
NA	TRBV5-4	TRBJ2-7	few	CASRLAEWPYEQYF	TGTGCCAGCAGATTGGCAGAGTGGCCCTACGAGCAGTACTTC
NA	TRBV20-1	TRBJ1-4	NA	CSARSYSGEKPFF	TGCAGTGCTAGGTCATACTCGGGGGAAAAACCGTTTTTT
TRBD2	TRBV10-3	TRBJ2-7	NA	CAISESTSGREQYF	TGTGCCATAAGTGAGTCGACTAGCGGGAGAGAGCAGTACTTC
NA	TRBV20-1	TRBJ2-3	NA	CSGVRGNFHADEQYF	TGCAGTGGTGTACGGGGGAACTTTCACGCAGATGAGCAGTATTTT
TRBD1	TRBV5-4	TRBJ1-1	NA	CASSAGQGPVAFF	TGTGCCAGCAGCGCAGGACAGGGCCCCGTAGCTTTCTTT
TRBD1	TRBV5-1	TRBJ2-5	few	CASSQRGQQQETQYF	TGCGCCAGCAGCCAAAGGGGACAGCAACAAGAGACCCAGTACTTC
NA	TRBV20-1	TRBJ1-5	NA	CSARDGQDHQPQHF	TGCAGTGCTAGAGATGGGCAGGACCATCAGCCACAGCATTTT
NA	TRBV28	TRBJ2-7	NA	CARSREGSYEQYF	TGTGCCAGAAGCCGAGAGGGATCCTACGAGCAGTACTTC
TRBD2	TRBV20-1	TRBJ2-3	NA	CSAKIAGTGDTQYF	TGCAGTGCTAAGATAGCGGGCACGGGGGATACGCAGTACTTT